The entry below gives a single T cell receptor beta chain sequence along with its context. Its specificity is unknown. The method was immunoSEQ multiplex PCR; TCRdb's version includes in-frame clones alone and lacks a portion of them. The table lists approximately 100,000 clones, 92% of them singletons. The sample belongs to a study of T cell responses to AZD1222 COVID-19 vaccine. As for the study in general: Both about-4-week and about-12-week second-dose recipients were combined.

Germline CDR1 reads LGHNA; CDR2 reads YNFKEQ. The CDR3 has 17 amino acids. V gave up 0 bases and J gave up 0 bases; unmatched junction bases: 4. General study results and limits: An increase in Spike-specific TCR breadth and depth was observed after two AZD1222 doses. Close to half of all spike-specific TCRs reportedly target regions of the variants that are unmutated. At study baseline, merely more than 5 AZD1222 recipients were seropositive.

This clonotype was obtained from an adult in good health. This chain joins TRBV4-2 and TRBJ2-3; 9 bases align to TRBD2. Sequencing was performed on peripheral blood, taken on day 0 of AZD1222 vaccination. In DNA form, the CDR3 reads TGTGCCAGCAGCCAAGATCTGGCGGGAGGGAGCACAGATACGCAGTATTTT. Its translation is CASSQDLAGGSTDTQYF.